The source of this T cell receptor beta chain is a study of cytomegalovirus exposure and HLA in healthy donors. Study observations and caveats: TCR beta sequences numbering 15,000 to 20,000 were associated with HLA alleles at 0.05 false discovery rate in a later analysis. Some TCR beta chains (more than 150 of them) were listed as cytomegalovirus-associated.

The PCR contained 60 Vbeta and 13 Jbeta primers. Clones were sequenced by immunoSEQ multiplex PCR, and TCRdb holds only the in-frame ones, with some missing. In the table there are some 190,000 clones, approximately 80% of which are singletons. A word on this clone: Its antigen is currently unknown.

CDR1 MNHEY and CDR2 SVGAGI come from the germline V gene. With 7 bases removed from V and 8 bases from J, the gap between germline ends came to 18 bases. CDR3 length: 14 amino acids. This sequence was found in a woman under 40 in good health and CMV-seropositive. The V gene is TRBV6-5, the J gene TRBJ2-1, with D possibly being TRBD2 (6 bases). Sequenced material: PBMCs. CDR3 sequence (DNA): TGTGCCAGCACCCTGGCGGGGCCGGCGGATGAGCAGTTCTTC. This translates into CASTLAGPADEQFF.